The source of this T cell receptor (beta chain) is a study of blood T cell repertoires in COVID-19. Followed over time, Seattle patients had been enrolled while infection was active. Per the study methods: Estimates of nucleated cell counts were drawn from the amplification of reference gene primers. Clones were read by immunoSEQ multiplex PCR, and TCRdb kept only the in-frame ones, dropping some. The V and J calls and the clone size are those of that table, but D and trimming were determined from the DNA. The sample includes 250,000 to 350,000 clones, 75% to 90% seen only once; the top ten take 6.3%. Sequencing used peripheral blood. The source is a woman between 50 and 59 years old with COVID-19, enrolled during active disease.

CDR3: CASSRVRRGNTGELFF. CDR3 DNA sequence: TGTGCCAGCAGCCGGGTTAGACGGGGGAACACCGGGGAGCTGTTTTTT. The chain uses TRBV3-1 (or the pseudogene TRBV3-2) and TRBJ2-2; D might be TRBD2 (5 bases). This CDR3 is built from 16 residues. Germline CDR1 is LGHDT and CDR2 is YNNKEL (reference sequence). The ends were cut back, 4 bases at V and 1 base at J, with 13 bases in the middle.